The next 8 T cell receptor beta chains were all read from a single sample in a study of T cell responses to AZD1222 COVID-19 vaccine. The data were produced by immunoSEQ multiplex PCR, yet TCRdb's version contains in-frame clones alone and is incomplete. The table lists approximately 150,000 clones, about 91% of them singletons. The sequencing here drew on peripheral blood, taken 28 days after the second AZD1222 dose. The receptors were sampled from an adult who received the AZD1222 COVID-19 vaccine.

The chain carries TRBV6-5 and TRBJ1-1; D unclear. Germline assignment: CDR1 MNHEY and CDR2 SVGAGI. V dropped 2 bases and J dropped 0 bases, with 4 bases sitting between them. This CDR3 is built from 13 residues. CDR3 residues: CASSYAVNTEAFF. In DNA, the CDR3 is TGTGCCAGCAGTTACGCAGTGAACACTGAAGCTTTCTTT.

Here the CDR3 reads CASSRSGTAVEGYTF. For the CDR3, the DNA is TGTGCCAGCAGTAGATCCGGGACTGCTGTGGAGGGCTACACCTTC. V usage is TRBV7-9 and J usage is TRBJ1-2; D is perhaps TRBD1 (5 bases). Trimming left V 6 bases short and J 8 bases short, with 22 bases between. The CDR3 is made up of 15 amino acids. Germline CDR1 is SEHNR and CDR2 is FQNEAQ (reference sequence).

The chain couples TRBV5-4 to TRBJ1-4, with TRBD1 matching 10 bases. The junction had 3 bases not matched to a gene; V was cut back by 0 bases and J by 7 bases. Looked up from germline, CDR1 is SGHNT and CDR2 is YYREEE (reference sequence). The CDR3 covers 15 residues. The CDR3 region is CASSLGGQGPEKLFF. Written as DNA, the CDR3 is TGTGCCAGCAGCTTGGGGGGACAGGGGCCTGAAAAACTGTTTTTT.

The chain uses TRBV5-1 and TRBJ2-3; D is unclear. Germline CDR1 reads SGHRS; CDR2 reads YFSETQ. The CDR3 spans 10 residues. V lost 5 bases, J lost 6 bases, and 4 bases lay in between. The CDR3 protein is CASRGDTQYF. CDR3 nucleotide sequence: TGCGCCAGCAGGGGGGATACGCAGTATTTT.

The chain uses TRBV6-5 and TRBJ2-3, with D uncertain. V was pared by 7 bases and J by 1 base, with 3 bases between. The CDR3 totals 11 residues. The germline CDR1 and CDR2 sequences are MNHEY and SVGAGI. Written as DNA, the CDR3 is TGTGCCAGCACGGGCACAGATACGCAGTATTTT. Translated: CASTGTDTQYF.

The chain is built from TRBV2 and TRBJ1-6; perhaps TRBD1 as D (5 bases). The CDR3 has 15 residues. The germline V gene encodes CDR1 SNHLY and CDR2 FYNNEI. V lost 8 bases, J lost 2 bases, and 13 bases lay in between. CDR3 residues: CASGGGGPYNSPLHF. CDR3 coding DNA: TGTGCCAGCGGGGGGGGTGGCCCCTATAATTCACCCCTCCACTTT.

CDR3 in amino acids: CASSLDPLNEKLFF. The CDR3 DNA reads TGTGCCAGCAGTTTAGACCCGCTTAATGAAAAACTGTTTTTT. V is TRBV5-6 and J is TRBJ1-4; D not resolved. The germline V and J ends were trimmed by 5 bases and 4 bases, with 12 bases remaining between them. The CDR3 is 14 amino acids. Germline V gene lookup returns CDR1 SGHDT and CDR2 YYEEEE.

The chain uses TRBV5-1 and TRBJ2-4; 8 nucleotides align to TRBD2. CDR3 length: 16 amino acids. Trimming at V came to 3 bases and at J to 4 bases, leaving 9 bases not matched to a gene. CDR1 SGHRS and CDR2 YFSETQ come from the germline V gene. The CDR3 is CASSSPSSGEKNIQYF. CDR3 coding DNA: TGCGCCAGCAGCTCTCCGAGTAGCGGGGAAAAAAACATTCAGTACTTC.